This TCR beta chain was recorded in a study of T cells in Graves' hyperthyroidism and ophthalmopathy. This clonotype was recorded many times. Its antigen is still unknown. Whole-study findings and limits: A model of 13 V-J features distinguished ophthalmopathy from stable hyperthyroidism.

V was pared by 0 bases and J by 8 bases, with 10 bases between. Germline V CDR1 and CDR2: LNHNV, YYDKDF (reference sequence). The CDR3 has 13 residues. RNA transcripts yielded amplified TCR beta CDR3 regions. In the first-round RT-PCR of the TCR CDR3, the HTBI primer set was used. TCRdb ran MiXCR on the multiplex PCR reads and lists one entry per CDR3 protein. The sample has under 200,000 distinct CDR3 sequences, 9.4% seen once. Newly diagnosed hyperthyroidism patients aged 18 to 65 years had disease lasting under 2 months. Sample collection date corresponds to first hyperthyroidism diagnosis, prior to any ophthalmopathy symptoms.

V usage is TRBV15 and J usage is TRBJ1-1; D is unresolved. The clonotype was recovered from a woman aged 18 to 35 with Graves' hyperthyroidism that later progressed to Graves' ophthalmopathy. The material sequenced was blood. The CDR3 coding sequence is TGTGCCACCAGCAGAGATCGGAGGCAAGAAGCTTTCTTT. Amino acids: CATSRDRRQEAFF.